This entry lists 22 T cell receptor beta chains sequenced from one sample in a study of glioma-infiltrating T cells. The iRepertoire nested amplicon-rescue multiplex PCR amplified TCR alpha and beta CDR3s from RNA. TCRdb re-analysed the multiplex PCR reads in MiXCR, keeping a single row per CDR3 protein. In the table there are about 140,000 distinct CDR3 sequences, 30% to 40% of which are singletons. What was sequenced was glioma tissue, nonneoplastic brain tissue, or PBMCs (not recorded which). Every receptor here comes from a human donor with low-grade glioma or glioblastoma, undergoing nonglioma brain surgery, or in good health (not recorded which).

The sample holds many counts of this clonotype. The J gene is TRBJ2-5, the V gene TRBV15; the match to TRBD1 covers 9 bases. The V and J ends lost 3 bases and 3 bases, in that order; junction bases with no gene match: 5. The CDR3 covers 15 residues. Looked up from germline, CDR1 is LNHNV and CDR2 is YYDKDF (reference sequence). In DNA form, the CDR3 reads TGTGCCACCAGCAGGTCGACAGGGGGAGAAGAGACCCAGTACTTC. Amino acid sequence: CATSRSTGGEETQYF.

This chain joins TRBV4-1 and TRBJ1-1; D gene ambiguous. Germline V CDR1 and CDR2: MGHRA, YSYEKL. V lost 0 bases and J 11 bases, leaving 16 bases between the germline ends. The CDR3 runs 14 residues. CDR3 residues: CASSQDYSAARAFF. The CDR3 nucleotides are TGCGCCAGCAGCCAAGATTATTCGGCCGCGAGGGCTTTCTTT.

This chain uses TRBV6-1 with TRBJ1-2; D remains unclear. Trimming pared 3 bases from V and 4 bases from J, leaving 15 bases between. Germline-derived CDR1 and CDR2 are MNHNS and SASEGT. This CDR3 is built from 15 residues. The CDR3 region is CASSDTVGFGYGYTF. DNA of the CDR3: TGTGCCAGCAGTGACACGGTCGGTTTCGGCTATGGCTACACCTTC.

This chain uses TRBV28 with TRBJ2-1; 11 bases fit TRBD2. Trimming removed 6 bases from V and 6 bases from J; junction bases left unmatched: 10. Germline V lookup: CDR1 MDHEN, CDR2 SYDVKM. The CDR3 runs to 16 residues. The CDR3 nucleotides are TGTGCCAGCAGCCTTTTCACTAGCGGGAGTTGCAATGAGCAGTTCTTC. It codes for CASSLFTSGSCNEQFF.

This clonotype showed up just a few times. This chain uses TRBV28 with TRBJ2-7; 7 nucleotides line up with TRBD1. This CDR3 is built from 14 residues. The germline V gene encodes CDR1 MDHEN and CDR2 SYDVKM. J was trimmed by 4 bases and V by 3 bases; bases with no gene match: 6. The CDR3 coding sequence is TGTGCCAGCAGTTTCTCGGGCAGGGGGTACGAGCAGTACTTC. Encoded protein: CASSFSGRGYEQYF.

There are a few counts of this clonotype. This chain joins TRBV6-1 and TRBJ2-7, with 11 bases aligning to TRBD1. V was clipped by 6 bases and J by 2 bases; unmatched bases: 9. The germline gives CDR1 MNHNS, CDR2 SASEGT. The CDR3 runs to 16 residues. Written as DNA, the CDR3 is TGTGCCAGCAGCCCCGGACAGGGGGCCGGGACCTACGAGCAGTACTTC. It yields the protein CASSPGQGAGTYEQYF.

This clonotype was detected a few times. The CDR3 sequence is CASSLSTGPQFF. CDR3 in DNA: TGTGCCAGCAGTTTATCGACAGGACCACAGTTCTTC. V gene TRBV27 combines with J gene TRBJ2-1; a possible D gene is TRBD1 (6 bases). Germline CDR1 is MNHEY and CDR2 is SMNVEV (reference sequence). The ends were cut back, 0 bases at V and 13 bases at J, with 10 bases in the middle. The CDR3 runs 12 residues.

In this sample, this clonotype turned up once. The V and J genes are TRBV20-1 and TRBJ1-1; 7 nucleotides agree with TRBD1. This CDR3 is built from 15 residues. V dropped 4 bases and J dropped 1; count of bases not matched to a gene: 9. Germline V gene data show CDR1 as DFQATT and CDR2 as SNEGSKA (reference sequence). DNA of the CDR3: TGCAGTGCTATTCAATTCCAGGGGGGGAACACTGAAGCTTTCTTT. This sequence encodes CSAIQFQGGNTEAFF.

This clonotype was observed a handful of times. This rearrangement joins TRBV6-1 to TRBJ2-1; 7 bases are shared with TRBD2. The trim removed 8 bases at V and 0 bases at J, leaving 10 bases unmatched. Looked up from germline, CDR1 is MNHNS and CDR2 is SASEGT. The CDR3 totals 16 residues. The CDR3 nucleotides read TGTGCCAGCGCCCGGGGCGGCGGGAGCTCCTACAATGAGCAGTTCTTC. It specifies CASARGGGSSYNEQFF.

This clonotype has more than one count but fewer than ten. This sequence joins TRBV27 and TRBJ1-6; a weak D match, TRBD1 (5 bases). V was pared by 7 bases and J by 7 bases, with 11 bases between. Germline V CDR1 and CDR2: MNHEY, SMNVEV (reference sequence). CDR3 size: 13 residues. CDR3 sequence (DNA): TGTGCCAGCACGAGGGGAGGAAATTCACCCCTCCACTTT. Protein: CASTRGGNSPLHF.

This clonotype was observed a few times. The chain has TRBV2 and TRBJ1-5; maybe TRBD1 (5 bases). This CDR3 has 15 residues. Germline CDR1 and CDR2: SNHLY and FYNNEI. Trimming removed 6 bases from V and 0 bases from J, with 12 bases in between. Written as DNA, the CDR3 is TGTGCCAGCAGCCAAGGGGAGTTTAGCAATCAGCCCCAGCATTTT. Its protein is CASSQGEFSNQPQHF.

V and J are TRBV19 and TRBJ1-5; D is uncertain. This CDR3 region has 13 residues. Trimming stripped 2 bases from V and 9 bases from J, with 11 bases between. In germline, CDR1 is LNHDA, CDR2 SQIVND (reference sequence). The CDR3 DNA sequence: TGTGCCAGTAGTATACGCTCCTCAGTGCCCCAGCATTTT. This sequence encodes CASSIRSSVPQHF. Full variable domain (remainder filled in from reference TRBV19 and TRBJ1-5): DGGITQSPKYLFRKEGQNVTLSCEQNLNHDAMYWYRQDPGQGLRLIYYSQIVNDFQKGDIAEGYSVSREKKESFPLTVTSAQKNPTAFYLCASSIRSSVPQHFGDGTRLSIL.

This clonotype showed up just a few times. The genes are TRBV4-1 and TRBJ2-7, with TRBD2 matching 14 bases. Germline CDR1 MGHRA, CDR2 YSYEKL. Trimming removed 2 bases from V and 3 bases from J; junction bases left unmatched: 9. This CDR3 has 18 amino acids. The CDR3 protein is CASSQFTATSGGVYEQYF. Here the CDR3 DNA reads TGCGCCAGCAGCCAATTTACCGCGACTAGCGGGGGGGTCTACGAGCAGTACTTC.

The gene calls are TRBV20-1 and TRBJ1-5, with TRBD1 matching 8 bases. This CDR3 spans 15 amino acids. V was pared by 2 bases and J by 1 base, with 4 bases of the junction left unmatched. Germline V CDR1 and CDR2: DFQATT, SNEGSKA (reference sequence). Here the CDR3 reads CSARSRTGSNQPQHF. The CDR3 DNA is TGCAGTGCTAGAAGTCGGACAGGGAGCAATCAGCCCCAGCATTTT.

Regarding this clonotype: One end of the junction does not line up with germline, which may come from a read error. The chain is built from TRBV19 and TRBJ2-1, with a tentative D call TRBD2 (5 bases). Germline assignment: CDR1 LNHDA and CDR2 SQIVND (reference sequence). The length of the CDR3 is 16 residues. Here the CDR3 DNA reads TGTCCCAGTAGTATGGATCCGGGAAGCTCCTACAATGAGCAGTTCTTC. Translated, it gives CPSSMDPGSSYNEQFF.

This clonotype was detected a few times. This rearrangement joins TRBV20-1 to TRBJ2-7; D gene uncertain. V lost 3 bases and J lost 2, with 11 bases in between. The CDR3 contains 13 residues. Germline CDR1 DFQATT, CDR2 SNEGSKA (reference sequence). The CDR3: CSASFASTYEQYF. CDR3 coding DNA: TGCAGTGCTAGCTTCGCCAGCACCTACGAGCAGTACTTC.

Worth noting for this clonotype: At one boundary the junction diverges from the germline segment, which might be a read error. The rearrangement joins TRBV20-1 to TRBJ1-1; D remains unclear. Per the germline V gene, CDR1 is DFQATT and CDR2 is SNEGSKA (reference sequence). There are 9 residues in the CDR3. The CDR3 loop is CSARGAAGF. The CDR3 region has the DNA TGCAGTGCTAGAGGCGCAGCGGGGTTT.

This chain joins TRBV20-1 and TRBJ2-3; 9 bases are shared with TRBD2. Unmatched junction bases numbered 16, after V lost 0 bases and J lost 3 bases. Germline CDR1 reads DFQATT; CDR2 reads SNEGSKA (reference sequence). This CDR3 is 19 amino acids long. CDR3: CSARDMMREGRRKTDTQYF. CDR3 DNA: TGCAGTGCTAGAGATATGATGCGGGAGGGCCGAAGGAAGACAGATACGCAGTATTTT.

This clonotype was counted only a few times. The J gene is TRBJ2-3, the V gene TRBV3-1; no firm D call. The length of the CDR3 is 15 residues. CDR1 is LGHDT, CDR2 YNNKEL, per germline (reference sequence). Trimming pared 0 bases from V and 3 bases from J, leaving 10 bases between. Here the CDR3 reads CASSQDGRDTDTQYF. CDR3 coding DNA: TGTGCCAGCAGCCAAGACGGAAGGGATACAGATACGCAGTATTTT.

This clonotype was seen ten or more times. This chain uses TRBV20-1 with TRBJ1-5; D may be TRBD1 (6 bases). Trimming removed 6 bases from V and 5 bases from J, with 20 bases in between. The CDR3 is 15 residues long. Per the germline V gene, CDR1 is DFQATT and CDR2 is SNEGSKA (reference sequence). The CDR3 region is CSAPTSTGPDQPQHF. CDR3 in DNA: TGCAGTGCCCCCACCTCGACAGGTCCGGATCAGCCCCAGCATTTT.

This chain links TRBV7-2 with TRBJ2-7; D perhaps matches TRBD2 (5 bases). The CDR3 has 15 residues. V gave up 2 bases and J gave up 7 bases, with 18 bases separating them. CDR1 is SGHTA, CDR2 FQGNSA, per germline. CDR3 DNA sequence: TGTGCCAGCAGCTTATCCCCTTCTAGCTTCAAGGAGCAGTACTTC. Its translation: CASSLSPSSFKEQYF.

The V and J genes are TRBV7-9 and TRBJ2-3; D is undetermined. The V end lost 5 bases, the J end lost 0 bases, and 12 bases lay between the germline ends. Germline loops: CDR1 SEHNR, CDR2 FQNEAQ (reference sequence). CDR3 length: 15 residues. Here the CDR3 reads CASSQVRSSTDTQYF. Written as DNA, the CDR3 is TGTGCCAGCAGCCAGGTCCGCTCTAGCACAGATACGCAGTATTTT.